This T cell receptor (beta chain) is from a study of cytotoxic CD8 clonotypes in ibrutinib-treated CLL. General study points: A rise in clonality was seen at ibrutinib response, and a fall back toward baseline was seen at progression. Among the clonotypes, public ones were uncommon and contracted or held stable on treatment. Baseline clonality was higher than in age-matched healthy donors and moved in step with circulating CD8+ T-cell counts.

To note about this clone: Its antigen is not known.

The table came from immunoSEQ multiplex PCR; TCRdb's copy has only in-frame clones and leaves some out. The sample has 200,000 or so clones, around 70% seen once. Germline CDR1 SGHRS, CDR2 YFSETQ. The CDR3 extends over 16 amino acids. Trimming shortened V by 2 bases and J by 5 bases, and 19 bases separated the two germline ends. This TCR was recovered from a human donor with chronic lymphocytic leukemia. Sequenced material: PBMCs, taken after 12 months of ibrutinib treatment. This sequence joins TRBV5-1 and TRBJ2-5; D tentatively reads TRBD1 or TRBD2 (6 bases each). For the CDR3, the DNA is TGCGCCAGCAGCTTCGGGGGCAGGGTCGGAGGGGAGACCCAGTACTTC. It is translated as CASSFGGRVGGETQYF. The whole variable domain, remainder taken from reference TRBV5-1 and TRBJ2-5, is KAGVTQTPRYLIKTRGQQVTLSCSPISGHRSVSWYQQTPGQGLQFLFEYFSETQRNKGNFPGRFSGRQFSNSRSEMNVSTLELGDSALYLCASSFGGRVGGETQYFGPGTRLLVL.